These T cell receptor beta chains were read from a single sample in a study of T-cell reconstitution after alpha-beta-depleted transplantation in children. TCRdb analysed the PCR reads with MiXCR anew, one entry per CDR3 protein. The table has about 610,000 distinct CDR3 sequences, over 9.5% seen once. The input for sequencing was PBMCs from the stem cell graft donor, taken from the stem cell graft. The origin of the receptors is a human donor who donated a stem cell graft to a child with acute myeloid leukemia. CDR3s include the opening cysteine and the closing phenylalanine or tryptophan. Each record gives: D gene, J gene, clone size, V gene, CDR3 protein, CDR3 DNA. D genes are given only for firm matches. Part of the rows lack a size; the others show once, few, many or a class for expanded clones.

NA | TRBJ2-7 | few | TRBV27 | CASSFGDTSYEQYF | TGTGCCAGCAGTTTTGGGGATACTTCCTACGAGCAGTACTTC
NA | TRBJ2-3 | few | TRBV6-5 | CASSYFGTSRTDTQYF | TGTGCCAGCAGTTACTTCGGGACTTCTAGGACAGATACGCAGTATTTT
TRBD1 | TRBJ2-3 | few | TRBV12-3/TRBV12-4 | CASSYGTGGTDTQYF | TGTGCCAGCAGTTATGGGACAGGGGGCACAGATACGCAGTATTTT
NA | TRBJ2-6 | few | TRBV19 | CATTPGSGANVLTF | TGTGCCACGACCCCGGGCTCTGGGGCCAACGTCCTGACTTTC
NA | TRBJ2-5 | once | TRBV14 | CASSHDMRDPRETQYF | TGTGCCAGCAGCCATGATATGAGGGACCCCCGGGAGACCCAGTACTTC
TRBD1 | TRBJ2-7 | NA | TRBV28 | CASRNTGEPYEQYF | TGTGCCAGCAGAAATACAGGGGAGCCCTACGAGCAGTACTTC
TRBD1 | TRBJ2-1 | NA | TRBV25-1 | CASSENRGQRNEQFF | TGTGCCAGCAGTGAAAACAGGGGGCAGAGGAATGAGCAGTTCTTC
NA | TRBJ2-1 | many | TRBV7-8 | CASSLDLAREQFF | TGTGCCAGCAGCCTTGACCTAGCTCGGGAGCAGTTCTTC
TRBD2 | TRBJ2-7 | NA | TRBV19 | CASSIRTSGSYEQYF | TGTGCCAGTAGTATTCGGACTAGCGGGAGTTACGAGCAGTACTTC
NA | TRBJ2-1 | NA | TRBV2 | CASSGAAYNEQFF | TGTGCCAGCAGTGGGGCAGCCTACAATGAGCAGTTCTTC
NA | TRBJ2-1 | NA | TRBV14 | CASSQFLNEQFF | TGTGCCAGCAGCCAATTTTTGAATGAGCAGTTCTTC
NA | TRBJ2-2 | many | TRBV12-3/TRBV12-4 | CASSPGVLGELFF | TGTGCCAGCAGTCCGGGGGTATTGGGGGAGCTGTTTTTT
NA | TRBJ2-5 | many | TRBV28 | CASSQPGSRETQYF | TGTGCCAGCAGTCAACCGGGTTCGAGAGAGACCCAGTACTTC
NA | TRBJ2-7 | few | TRBV12-3/TRBV12-4 | CASSVGTHAYEQYF | TGTGCCAGCAGCGTGGGGACGCATGCCTACGAGCAGTACTTC
NA | TRBJ2-7 | NA | TRBV7-3 | CASSSNGGSGEQYF | TGTGCCAGCAGCTCCAATGGGGGTAGCGGTGAGCAGTACTTC
NA | TRBJ2-1 | many | TRBV5-1 | CASSLEVNEQFF | TGCGCCAGCAGCTTGGAAGTGAATGAGCAGTTCTTC
TRBD2 | TRBJ2-1 | few | TRBV6-2/TRBV6-3 | CASSYSAGGPNNEQFF | TGTGCCAGCAGTTACAGCGCGGGAGGGCCAAACAATGAGCAGTTCTTC
NA | TRBJ1-1 | NA | TRBV10-3 | CAISDVGANTEAFF | TGTGCCATCAGTGACGTGGGGGCCAACACTGAAGCTTTCTTT
TRBD2 | TRBJ2-1 | many | TRBV12-3/TRBV12-4 | CASRGGTSAMTNEQFF | TGTGCCAGCAGGGGAGGGACTAGCGCCATGACCAATGAGCAGTTCTTC
NA | TRBJ2-5 | few | TRBV6-2/TRBV6-3 | CASSSIRTPRETQYF | TGTGCCAGCAGTTCTATCCGGACACCCCGGGAGACCCAGTACTTC
NA | TRBJ1-2 | few | TRBV7-9 | CASSTDSLYGYTF | TGTGCCAGCAGCACCGACAGCCTCTATGGCTACACCTTC
NA | TRBJ1-2 | few | TRBV29-1 | CSVGRSADEDGYTF | TGCAGCGTTGGGCGCAGCGCCGATGAGGATGGCTACACCTTC
NA | TRBJ2-7 | NA | TRBV11-2 | CAGSPTIVSGFYEQYF | TGTGCCGGCAGCCCCACGATAGTATCGGGCTTCTACGAGCAGTACTTC